This T cell receptor beta chain was sequenced in a study of early T cells in non-severe SARS-CoV-2 infection. Individual cDNA molecules carried attached unique molecular identifiers. MiXCR, applied by TCRdb to the 5' RACE reads, yields one record per CDR3 protein. The sample consists of some 45,000 distinct CDR3 sequences, around 3.6% of them appearing once. Germline V CDR1 and CDR2: SNHLY, FYNNEI. CDR3 size: 12 residues. The V segment lost 6 bases and the J segment 10 bases; nucleotides outside the gene matches: 5. This clonotype has a count of ten or more. Specimen: whole blood. This rearrangement joins TRBV2 to TRBJ2-1; 8 bases agree with TRBD1. The TCR sequence derives from an adult who was a healthcare worker with PCR-confirmed SARS-CoV-2 infection or an uninfected control (not recorded which). The CDR3 reads CASRDRVDEQFF. CDR3 sequence (DNA): TGTGCCAGCAGGGACAGGGTAGACGAGCAGTTCTTC.